This is a list of T cell receptor beta chains from one sample in a study of CD8 T cells in ankylosing spondylitis. TCRdb processed the 5' RACE reads anew with MiXCR; each CDR3 protein has one entry. The sample lists around 210,000 distinct CDR3 sequences, 8% to 10% occurring once. Sequencing was carried out using blood, either unsorted or a sorted T cell fraction (not recorded which). The receptor source for this set is a female donor with ankylosing spondylitis or in good health (not recorded which). The CDR3 runs from the conserved cysteine through the conserved F or W. A D gene is named only where the DNA matches it firmly. The size of a clone is reported for some rows only, either as once, few or many, or as a class for expanded clones.

j_gene	abundance	d_gene	v_gene	CDR3nt	CDR3aa
TRBJ1-2	.	TRBD1	TRBV7-8	TGTGCCAGCAGCTTTGGGACAGGTGGAGGGTATGGCTACACCTTC	CASSFGTGGGYGYTF
TRBJ1-1	many	.	TRBV12-3/TRBV12-4	TGTGCCAGCGGGGGGACGATGAACACTGAAGCTTTCTTT	CASGGTMNTEAFF
TRBJ2-3	many	.	TRBV12-5	TGTGCTAGTGGTTCCCCCCCGGATACGCAGTATTTT	CASGSPPDTQYF
TRBJ2-1	many	.	TRBV6-1	TGTGCCAGCAGTGAAGACACGAGGGGGGCTTACAATGAGCAGTTCTTC	CASSEDTRGAYNEQFF
TRBJ1-5	many	TRBD1	TRBV10-1	TGCGCCAGCAGTGGGACAGGGCATCAGCCCCAGCATTTT	CASSGTGHQPQHF
TRBJ1-1	many	TRBD1	TRBV20-1	TGCAGTGCTAGATCCGGGACAGGGAACACTGAAGCTTTCTTT	CSARSGTGNTEAFF
TRBJ2-2	many	.	TRBV15	TGTGCCACCAGCAGATCCGGGACTTACACCGGGGAGCTGTTTTTT	CATSRSGTYTGELFF
TRBJ2-2	many	.	TRBV6-1	TGTGCCAGCAACCGGGACTCCGTCCTGACCGGGGAGCTGTTTTTT	CASNRDSVLTGELFF
TRBJ1-4	few	.	TRBV7-2	TGTGCCAGCAGCGGACAGTTTAATGAAAAACTGTTTTTT	CASSGQFNEKLFF
TRBJ2-1	few	.	TRBV7-7	TGTGCTAGCAGCAGGGGATATGACAATGAGCAGTTCTTC	CASSRGYDNEQFF
TRBJ2-7	many	TRBD2	TRBV27	TGTGCCAGCAGAGTGAGCGGGGGAGGGCTTTACGAGCAGTACTTC	CASRVSGGGLYEQYF
TRBJ1-5	few	TRBD1	TRBV29-1	TGCAGCGCGGAAGACAGGGATTGGATTATATATAGCAATCAGCCCCAGCATTTT	CSAEDRDWIIYSNQPQHF
TRBJ1-3	.	.	TRBV7-2	TGTGCCAGCAGCTTAGCTGGGGGGACTGGAAACACCATATATTTT	CASSLAGGTGNTIYF
TRBJ2-3	many	.	TRBV4-3	TGCGCCAGCAGCCAAGCCGCGGCGGAGACTAGCACAGATACGCAGTATTTT	CASSQAAAETSTDTQYF
TRBJ2-7	.	TRBD2	TRBV7-2	TGTGCCAGCAGCTTGTCCCAGCGGGGCTCCTACGAGCAGTACTTC	CASSLSQRGSYEQYF
TRBJ1-1	few	.	TRBV4-2	TGTGCCAGCAGCCCCGATCCCCGTAGCCCAACGTCTGGCCCTGAAGCTTTCTTT	CASSPDPRSPTSGPEAFF
TRBJ2-7	many	.	TRBV5-1	TGCGCCAGCAGCAGAACCGACAGCTACGAGCAGTACTTC	CASSRTDSYEQYF
TRBJ2-5	many	TRBD2	TRBV24-1	TGTGCCACCAGTGACCCCAGCGGGGGAGAGACCCAGTACTTC	CATSDPSGGETQYF
TRBJ2-1	many	TRBD2	TRBV6-2/TRBV6-3	TGTGCCAGCAGTTATGGGCGGGAGTGGGAGCAGTTCTTC	CASSYGREWEQFF
TRBJ2-7	many	.	TRBV15	TGTGCCACCAGCAGAGATCTGGCGACCTACGAGCAGTACTTC	CATSRDLATYEQYF
TRBJ1-5	many	.	TRBV7-2	TGTGCCAGCGTCCCCCTTTTTCAGCCCCAGCATTTT	CASVPLFQPQHF
TRBJ2-1	many	TRBD2	TRBV24-1	TGTGCCACCAGTGACCGCGGGACTAGCGGGAGGAATGAGCAGTTCTTC	CATSDRGTSGRNEQFF
TRBJ2-1	many	TRBD2	TRBV3-1	TGTGCCAGCAGCCCAACCATGACTAGCAACAATGAGCAGTTCTTC	CASSPTMTSNNEQFF
TRBJ2-7	.	TRBD1	TRBV30	TGTGCCTGGAGTGCCGGGACAGGGGGTGAATACGAGCAGTACTTC	CAWSAGTGGEYEQYF